Each of the 32 T cell receptor beta chains below was sequenced from the same sample in a study of blood T cell repertoires in COVID-19. Only in-frame clones appear in the TCRdb table, and some are missing; sequencing was by immunoSEQ multiplex PCR. Of 25,000 to 35,000 clones listed, over 75% are singletons. The sample consisted of peripheral blood. The receptors were sampled from a woman aged 55-69 years with acute or convalescent COVID-19.

The J gene is TRBJ1-3, the V gene TRBV5-4; 10 nucleotides match TRBD1. The CDR3 loop spans 17 amino acids. From germline, CDR1 is SGHNT and CDR2 YYREEE (reference sequence). V lost 1 base, J lost 0 bases, and 4 bases stayed unmatched. This CDR3 reads CASSLRQGASSGNTIYF. In DNA, the CDR3 is TGTGCCAGCAGCTTGAGACAGGGGGCCAGCTCTGGAAACACCATATATTTT.

The rearrangement joins TRBV6-4 to TRBJ2-7, with D unclear. The CDR3 spans 15 residues. Germline CDR1 MRHNA, CDR2 SNTAGT. The V end was cut by 2 bases, the J end by 1 base, with 12 bases between. Here the CDR3 DNA reads TGTGCCAGCAGTGACCCCATTACGGGTTCCTACGAGCAGTACTTC. Translation: CASSDPITGSYEQYF.

The chain has TRBV19 and TRBJ1-5; D call uncertain. With 4 bases removed from V and 5 bases from J, the gap between germline ends came to 15 bases. The CDR3 length is 15 residues. Germline V CDR1 and CDR2: LNHDA, SQIVND (reference sequence). The DNA of the CDR3 is TGTGCCAGTAGTAACCGGGGAGGGCTGGATCAGCCCCAGCATTTT. Protein sequence: CASSNRGGLDQPQHF.

This sequence joins TRBV19 and TRBJ2-5, with 10 nucleotides matching TRBD1. The CDR3 runs 15 residues. Germline loops: CDR1 LNHDA, CDR2 SQIVND (reference sequence). The V gene end was trimmed by 1 base and the J gene end by 3 bases; junction bases not matched to a gene: 2. The CDR3 here is CASSIGDRGKETQYF. CDR3 bases: TGTGCCAGTAGTATAGGGGACAGGGGAAAAGAGACCCAGTACTTC.

The chain employs TRBV5-1 and TRBJ1-1; TRBD1 might be the D (6 bases). Germline CDR1 reads SGHRS; CDR2 reads YFSETQ. The length of the CDR3 is 13 residues. The V end was cut by 3 bases, the J end by 4 bases, with 10 bases between. The CDR3 nucleotides are TGCGCCAGCAGCTCGCAGGGGACCACTGAAGCTTTCTTT. This encodes CASSSQGTTEAFF. Looking up the rest from reference TRBV5-1 and TRBJ1-1 gives the full variable domain: KAGVTQTPRYLIKTRGQQVTLSCSPISGHRSVSWYQQTPGQGLQFLFEYFSETQRNKGNFPGRFSGRQFSNSRSEMNVSTLELGDSALYLCASSSQGTTEAFFGQGTRLTVV.

This sequence joins TRBV6-4 and TRBJ1-1; no definite D call. Germline loops: CDR1 MRHNA, CDR2 SNTAGT. The CDR3 is made up of 12 amino acids. Trimming left V 8 bases short and J 0 bases short, with 7 bases between. CDR3: CASGSMNTEAFF. CDR3 coding DNA: TGTGCCAGCGGGAGCATGAACACTGAAGCTTTCTTT.

Here the CDR3 DNA reads TGCAGCGTTACTGAATTCTCTGGAAACACCATATATTTT. Its protein product is CSVTEFSGNTIYF. The chain carries TRBV29-1 and TRBJ1-3; the D is unclear. V shed 5 bases and J shed 0 bases, with 8 bases lying between them. There are 13 residues in the CDR3. Germline V CDR1 and CDR2: SQVTM, ANQGSEA.

This clone has a single count. The V gene is TRBV20-1, the J gene TRBJ2-7; possibly TRBD2 for D (6 bases). V dropped 3 bases and J dropped 0 bases, with 12 bases sitting between them. The CDR3 runs 14 residues. Germline lookup yields CDR1 DFQATT and CDR2 SNEGSKA (reference sequence). The CDR3 DNA is TGCAGTGCTAGTTCTAGCGAGAGCTCCTACGAGCAGTACTTC. The encoded protein is CSASSSESSYEQYF.

As DNA, the CDR3 is TGTGCCAGCAGTCCGGACAGGTGGAACACTGAAGCTTTCTTT. Encoded protein: CASSPDRWNTEAFF. The rearrangement joins TRBV6-6 to TRBJ1-1; 7 nucleotides align to TRBD1. The CDR3 length is 14 residues. Trimming cost V 5 bases and J 1 base; bases outside gene matches: 4. Germline CDR1 reads MNHNY; CDR2 reads SVGAGI (reference sequence).

The chain has TRBV5-4 and TRBJ1-1; D not resolved. This CDR3 comprises 13 residues. V lost 1 base and J lost 6, with 10 bases in between. Germline loops: CDR1 SGHNT, CDR2 YYREEE (reference sequence). The CDR3 loop reads CASSLSGEAEAFF. CDR3 coding DNA: TGTGCCAGCAGCTTGTCTGGGGAGGCTGAAGCTTTCTTT.

The chain recombines TRBV5-1 with TRBJ2-1; weak D call: TRBD1 (7 bases). V shed 2 bases and J shed 2 bases, with 11 bases lying between them. The CDR3 is 15 amino acids. The V gene's germline CDR1 is SGHRS and CDR2 YFSETQ. The CDR3 spells CASSLSGGTYNEQFF. DNA for the CDR3: TGCGCCAGCAGCTTATCAGGGGGGACCTACAATGAGCAGTTCTTC.

This rearrangement joins TRBV5-6 to TRBJ1-4; D remains ambiguous. The germline CDR1 and CDR2 sequences are SGHDT and YYEEEE. CDR3 size: 15 residues. Between the trimmed V and J ends, which lost 6 bases and 7 bases, there was a span of 19 bases. The CDR3 loop reads CASNYYGRVSEKLFF. The CDR3 DNA is TGTGCCAGCAACTACTACGGGAGGGTTTCTGAAAAACTGTTTTTT.

The rearrangement links TRBV5-1 to TRBJ2-7; TRBD1 matches 8 bases. With 2 bases clipped from V and 2 bases from J, the junction kept 15 bases outside the gene matches. The CDR3 spans 18 residues. CDR1 and CDR2 (germline): SGHRS, YFSETQ. CDR3 loop: CASSLFGPNRGLPYEQYF. Here the CDR3 DNA reads TGCGCCAGCAGCTTATTTGGGCCGAACAGGGGGTTGCCCTACGAGCAGTACTTC. Variable domain in full (rest from reference TRBV5-1 and TRBJ2-7): KAGVTQTPRYLIKTRGQQVTLSCSPISGHRSVSWYQQTPGQGLQFLFEYFSETQRNKGNFPGRFSGRQFSNSRSEMNVSTLELGDSALYLCASSLFGPNRGLPYEQYFGPGTRLTVT.

The rearrangement joins TRBV5-6 to TRBJ1-1; perhaps TRBD1 as D (6 bases). Germline V gene lookup returns CDR1 SGHDT and CDR2 YYEEEE. V was shortened by 2 bases and J by 6 bases, with 14 bases between the two germline ends. CDR3 length: 14 amino acids. Here the CDR3 reads CASSFQLGAAEAFF. The CDR3 bases are TGTGCCAGCAGCTTTCAGCTGGGGGCGGCTGAAGCTTTCTTT.

This chain links TRBV7-3 with TRBJ2-5; TRBD2 matches at 7 bases. Losses at the gene ends were 0 bases for V and 2 bases for J; bases not matched to a gene: 18. Germline values: CDR1 SGHTA, CDR2 FQGTGA. The CDR3 totals 20 residues. CDR3: CASSLTGLADNPPVQETQYF. The DNA of the CDR3 is TGTGCCAGCAGCTTAACAGGGCTAGCGGACAACCCTCCGGTTCAAGAGACCCAGTACTTC.

The chain carries TRBV7-2 and TRBJ1-6; 9 bases fit TRBD1. V was clipped by 4 bases and J by 6 bases; unmatched bases: 10. Germline loops: CDR1 SGHTA, CDR2 FQGNSA. This CDR3 has 17 residues. The CDR3 DNA reads TGTGCCAGCAGCTCATCACAGGGGGCTAGTCGTAATTCACCCCTCCACTTT. The encoded protein is CASSSSQGASRNSPLHF.

The V and J genes are TRBV2 and TRBJ1-2, with D perhaps matching TRBD1 (6 bases). The ends were cut back, 6 bases at V and 8 bases at J, with 10 bases in the middle. Germline V gene lookup returns CDR1 SNHLY and CDR2 FYNNEI. CDR3 size: 11 residues. The DNA for the CDR3 is TGTGCCAGCAGGGGGGCGGCCGGCTACACCTTC. As protein: CASRGAAGYTF. Full variable domain (outside the CDR3, taken from reference TRBV2 and TRBJ1-2): EPEVTQTPSHQVTQMGQEVILRCVPISNHLYFYWYRQILGQKVEFLVSFYNNEISEKSEIFDDQFSVERPDGSNFTLKIRSTKLEDSAMYFCASRGAAGYTFGSGTRLTVV.

This clone was recorded a few times. This chain uses TRBV9 with TRBJ2-3; D unresolved. V was shortened by 4 bases and J by 5 bases, with 8 bases between the two germline ends. Per germline, CDR1 SGDLS and CDR2 YYNGEE. The CDR3 spans 12 residues. CDR3 DNA sequence: TGTGCCAGCAGCCAGGCGAGAGATACGCAGTATTTT. Amino acids: CASSQARDTQYF.

The chain's CDR3 is CASRGGASQETQYF. The CDR3 coding sequence is TGTGCCAGCAGGGGCGGGGCCAGCCAAGAGACCCAGTACTTC. V gene TRBV5-4 combines with J gene TRBJ2-5, with D perhaps matching TRBD2 (6 bases). In germline, CDR1 is SGHNT, CDR2 YYREEE (reference sequence). Trimming pared 5 bases from V and 1 base from J, leaving 12 bases between. The CDR3 extends over 14 amino acids.

This clone was detected only once. The CDR3 protein is CASSLGVSAQHF. CDR3 sequence (DNA): TGTGCCAGCAGCCTCGGGGTCTCGGCCCAGCATTTT. The chain recombines TRBV5-6 with TRBJ1-5; D is unresolved. Per germline, CDR1 SGHDT and CDR2 YYEEEE. Trimming left V 4 bases short and J 11 bases short, with 13 bases between. The CDR3 is made up of 12 amino acids.

A single count supports this clone. The chain uses TRBV5-6 and TRBJ1-6, with D tentatively TRBD1 (5 bases). Germline CDR1 reads SGHDT; CDR2 reads YYEEEE. V lost 0 bases, J lost 7 bases, and 8 bases lay in between. The CDR3 is made up of 14 amino acids. DNA of the CDR3: TGTGCCAGCAGCTTGGGACAGACCAATTCACCCCTCCACTTT. Residues: CASSLGQTNSPLHF.

This sequence joins TRBV10-3 and TRBJ1-2; a possible D gene is TRBD1 (5 bases). The CDR3 is 13 residues long. V lost 0 bases to trimming and J lost 5 bases, with 7 bases between them. Germline V gene sequence: CDR1 ENHRY, CDR2 SYGVKD. The CDR3 DNA is TGTGCCATCAGTGAGTCGACAGATTATGGCTACACCTTC. It specifies CAISESTDYGYTF.

J is TRBJ1-1 and V is TRBV7-9; no clear D. The CDR3 length is 14 residues. V was shortened by 5 bases and J by 4 bases, with 14 bases between the two germline ends. Germline CDR1 is SEHNR and CDR2 is FQNEAQ (reference sequence). The CDR3 here is CASSPAAGGTEAFF. CDR3 DNA: TGTGCCAGCAGCCCTGCCGCCGGCGGCACTGAAGCTTTCTTT.

V usage is TRBV6-5 and J usage is TRBJ1-1, with D possibly TRBD1 on 6 matching bases. The germline V gene has CDR1 MNHEY and CDR2 SVGAGI. The V end was cut by 6 bases, the J end by 1 base, with 12 bases between. This CDR3 is built from 14 residues. The CDR3 nucleotides read TGTGCCAGCAGAGACGACAGGAGGAACACTGAAGCTTTCTTT. It yields the protein CASRDDRRNTEAFF.

The chain uses TRBV2 and TRBJ1-1, with 7 bases lining up with TRBD1. The CDR3 sequence is 14 residues long. With V trimmed by 8 bases and J by 0 bases, 6 bases remained unmatched. The germline V gene encodes CDR1 SNHLY and CDR2 FYNNEI. The CDR3 nucleotides are TGTGCCAGCCGACAGGGTTTAATGAACACTGAAGCTTTCTTT. Its protein is CASRQGLMNTEAFF.

The rearrangement joins TRBV28 to TRBJ1-4; TRBD1 is a possible D gene (5 bases). Germline V gene lookup returns CDR1 MDHEN and CDR2 SYDVKM. V gave up 6 bases and J gave up 8 bases, with 16 bases separating them. CDR3 size: 14 residues. The CDR3: CASSMGGGNEKLFF. The CDR3 nucleotides are TGTGCCAGCAGCATGGGGGGGGGTAACGAAAAACTGTTTTTT.

This clone was seen only once. The chain combines TRBV6-5 with TRBJ1-2, with 7 bases aligning to TRBD1. Unmatched junction bases numbered 13, after V lost 7 bases and J lost 5 bases. The CDR3 is made up of 15 amino acids. Germline CDR1 and CDR2: MNHEY and SVGAGI. CDR3: CASTTRQGIGYGYTF. CDR3 DNA sequence: TGTGCCAGCACCACGAGACAGGGAATAGGGTATGGCTACACCTTC.

The chain recombines TRBV2 with TRBJ2-7; D gene uncertain. V lost 2 bases and J 0 bases, leaving 11 bases between the germline ends. This CDR3 is built from 15 residues. CDR1 is SNHLY, CDR2 FYNNEI, per germline. This CDR3 reads CASSESELPSYEQYF. DNA of the CDR3: TGTGCCAGCAGTGAAAGTGAGCTTCCCTCCTACGAGCAGTACTTC.

The chain is built from TRBV5-8 and TRBJ1-1, with 7 bases lining up with TRBD1. The J segment lost 7 bases and the V segment lost 2 bases, leaving 5 bases of the junction unmatched. The CDR3 contains 13 residues. Germline V CDR1 and CDR2: SGHTS, YDEGEE. The DNA of the CDR3 is TGTGCCAGCAGCTTTAGGACAGGCAGTGAAGCTTTCTTT. This sequence encodes CASSFRTGSEAFF.

The J gene is TRBJ2-7, the V gene TRBV5-1; TRBD1 aligns across 8 bases. The CDR3 is made up of 13 amino acids. Per the germline V gene, CDR1 is SGHRS and CDR2 is YFSETQ. Trimming at V came to 4 bases and at J to 4 bases, leaving 4 bases not matched to a gene. This CDR3 is CASSEGQVYEQYF. The CDR3 region has the DNA TGCGCCAGCAGCGAGGGACAGGTTTACGAGCAGTACTTC.

V is TRBV7-8 and J is TRBJ2-3; a possible D gene is TRBD1 (5 bases). V shed 11 bases and J shed 0 bases, with 15 bases lying between them. The CDR3 consists of 14 residues. In germline, CDR1 is SGHVS, CDR2 FQNEAQ. As DNA, the CDR3 is TGTGCCCTCGGTAGGGGATCTAGCACAGATACGCAGTATTTT. It codes for CALGRGSSTDTQYF. Together with reference TRBV7-8 and TRBJ2-3, the CDR3 gives the full variable domain: GAGVSQSPRYKVAKRGQDVALRCDPISGHVSLFWYQQALGQGPEFLTYFQNEAQLDKSGLPSDRFFAERPEGSVSTLKIQRTQQEDSAVYLCALGRGSSTDTQYFGPGTRLTVL.

The CDR3, as DNA: TGTGCCAGCGGAGAAAGCTCCTATAATTCACCCCTCCACTTT. This codes for CASGESSYNSPLHF. V and J are TRBV6-5 and TRBJ1-6; D not resolved. From germline, CDR1 is MNHEY and CDR2 SVGAGI. V lost 8 bases and J lost 0, with 8 bases in between. The CDR3 is 14 residues long.